This TCR beta chain stems from a study of immune cell composition in non-small cell lung cancer. Study-wide points: Smoking pack-years did not significantly correlate with tumour TCR-beta clonality. Clones >0.5% enriched in tumour were rarer in adenocarcinoma (around 35%) than squamous (approximately 80%). Adenocarcinomas with higher top tumour-associated clone frequency had more reactive TILs.

V shed 4 bases, J shed 4 bases, and the junction held 7 bases outside the gene matches. CDR3 length: 14 amino acids. Germline CDR1 SGHNT, CDR2 YYREEE (reference sequence). Produced via immunoSEQ multiplex PCR; TCRdb's table is partial and in-frame only. Among more than 4,000 clones listed, around nine tenths were seen once. The normal lung sample lay at least 3 cm, and maximally far, from the tumour. DNA was extracted from unsorted cell suspensions stored frozen. About this clone itself: The antigen is undetermined.

Sample: non-adjacent lung tissue. The TCR sequence derives from a human donor with non-small cell lung cancer. Some clones in this sample may be carry-over from other donors' samples. The rearrangement joins TRBV5-4 to TRBJ2-5, with 7 bases that match TRBD2. The CDR3: CASSPMGGRETQYF. CDR3 in DNA: TGTGCCAGCAGCCCCATGGGGGGGAGAGAGACCCAGTACTTC.